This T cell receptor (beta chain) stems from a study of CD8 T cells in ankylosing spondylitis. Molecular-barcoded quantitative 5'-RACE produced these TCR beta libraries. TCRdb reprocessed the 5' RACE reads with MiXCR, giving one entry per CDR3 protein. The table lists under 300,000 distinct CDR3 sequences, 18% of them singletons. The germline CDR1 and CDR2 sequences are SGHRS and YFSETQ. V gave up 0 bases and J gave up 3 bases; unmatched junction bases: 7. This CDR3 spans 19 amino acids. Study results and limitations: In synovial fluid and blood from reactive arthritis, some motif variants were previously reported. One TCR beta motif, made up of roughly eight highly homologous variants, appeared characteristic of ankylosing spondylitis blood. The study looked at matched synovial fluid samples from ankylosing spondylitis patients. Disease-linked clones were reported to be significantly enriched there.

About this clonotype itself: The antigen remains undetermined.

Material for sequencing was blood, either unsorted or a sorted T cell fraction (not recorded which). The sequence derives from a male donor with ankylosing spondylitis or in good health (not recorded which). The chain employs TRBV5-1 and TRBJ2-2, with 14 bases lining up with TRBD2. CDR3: CASSLVGTSGSLDTGELFF. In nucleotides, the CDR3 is TGCGCCAGCAGCTTGGTAGGGACTAGCGGGAGTCTCGACACCGGGGAGCTGTTTTTT.